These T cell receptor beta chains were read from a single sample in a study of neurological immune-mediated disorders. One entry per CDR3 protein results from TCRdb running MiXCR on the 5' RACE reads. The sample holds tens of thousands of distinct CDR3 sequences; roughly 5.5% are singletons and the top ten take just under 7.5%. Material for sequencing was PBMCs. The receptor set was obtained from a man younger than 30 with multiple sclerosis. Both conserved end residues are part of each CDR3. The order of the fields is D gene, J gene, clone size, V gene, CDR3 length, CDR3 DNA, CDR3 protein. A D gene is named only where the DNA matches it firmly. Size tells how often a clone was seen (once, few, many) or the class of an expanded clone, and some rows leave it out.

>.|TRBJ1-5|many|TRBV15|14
TGTGCCACCAGCAGAGATCAGGAGAATCAGCCCCAGCATTTT
CATSRDQENQPQHF
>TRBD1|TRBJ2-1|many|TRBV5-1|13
TGCGCCAGCACGAAGGGGGCTCTCAATGAGCAGTTCTTC
CASTKGALNEQFF
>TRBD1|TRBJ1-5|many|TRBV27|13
TGTGCCAGCAGGAGGGGGCCGGGTCAGCCCCAGCATTTT
CASRRGPGQPQHF
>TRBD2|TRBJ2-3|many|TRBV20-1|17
TGCAGTGCCCTCCCCTCAACGACTATGCGGGGGGCAGATACGCAGTATTTT
CSALPSTTMRGADTQYF
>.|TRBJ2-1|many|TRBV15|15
TGTGCCACCAGCCGTCTACCGGGCCAATACAATGAGCAGTTCTTC
CATSRLPGQYNEQFF
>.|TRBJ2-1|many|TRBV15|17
TGTGCCACCAGCATGTCCCAAGGAGGTTGGCAATACAATGAGCAGTTCTTC
CATSMSQGGWQYNEQFF
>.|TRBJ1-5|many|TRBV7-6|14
TGTGCCAGCAGCCCGACGGATAGCAATCAGCCCCAGCATTTT
CASSPTDSNQPQHF
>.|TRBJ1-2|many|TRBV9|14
TGTGCCAGCAGCGTAGGGCGGGGGGCGTATGGCTACACCTTC
CASSVGRGAYGYTF
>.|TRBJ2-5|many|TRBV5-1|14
TGCGCCAGCAGCTTGGACCCGTCCCAAGAGACCCAGTACTTC
CASSLDPSQETQYF
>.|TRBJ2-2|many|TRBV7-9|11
TGTGCCAGCAGCTTAGCCGGGGAGCTGTTTTTT
CASSLAGELFF
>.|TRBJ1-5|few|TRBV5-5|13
TGTGCCAGCAGCTTGGACGTGCTTCAGCCCCAGAATTTT
CASSLDVLQPQNF
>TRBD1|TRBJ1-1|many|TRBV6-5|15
TGTGCCAGCAGTTACGGCCAGGGGGCTTACACTGAAGCTTTCTTT
CASSYGQGAYTEAFF
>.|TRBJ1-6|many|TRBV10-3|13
TGTGCCATCAATAACGGACAACATTCACCCCTCCACTTT
CAINNGQHSPLHF
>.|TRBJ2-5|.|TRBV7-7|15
TGTGCCAGCAGCCCCTCCTCTCAGCGGGTGGAGACCCAGTACTTC
CASSPSSQRVETQYF
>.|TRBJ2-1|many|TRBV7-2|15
TGTGCCAGCAGCCCCATGGGACTCCAGGGCGATGAGCAGTTCTTC
CASSPMGLQGDEQFF
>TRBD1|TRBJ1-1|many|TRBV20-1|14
TGCAGTGCTAGAAGGACAGGATCGGCCACTGAAGCTTTCTTT
CSARRTGSATEAFF
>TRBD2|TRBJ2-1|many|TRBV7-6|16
TGTGCCAGCAGCTTACTTAGCGGGAGGGCCATCAATGAGCAGTTCTTC
CASSLLSGRAINEQFF
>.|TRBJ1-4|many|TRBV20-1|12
TGCAGTGCTGGAGGGGGGGATGAAAAACTGTTTTTT
CSAGGGDEKLFF
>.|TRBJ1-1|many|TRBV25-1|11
TGTGCCAGCAGTGCCCGTGGAGGAGCTTTCTTT
CASSARGGAFF
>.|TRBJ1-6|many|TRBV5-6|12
TGTGCCAGCTCAATCAATAATTCACCCCTCCACTTT
CASSINNSPLHF
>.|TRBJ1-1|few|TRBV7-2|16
TGTGCCAGCAGCCGTCCTGGGAGAAGAATGAACACTGAAGCTTTCTTT
CASSRPGRRMNTEAFF
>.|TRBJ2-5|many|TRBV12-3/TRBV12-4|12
TGTGCCAGCAGTTCTCGGAGAGAGACCCAGTACTTC
CASSSRRETQYF
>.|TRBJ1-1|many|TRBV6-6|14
TGTGCCAGCAGCACTTTGGGGGGCGCTTCTGAAGCTTTCTTT
CASSTLGGASEAFF
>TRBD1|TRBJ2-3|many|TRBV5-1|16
TGCGCCAGCAGCCCTCGCCGGGACAGTAGCACAGATACGCAGTATTTT
CASSPRRDSSTDTQYF
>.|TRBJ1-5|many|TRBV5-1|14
TGCGCCAGCAGCCAAGGGCAGATGGATCAGCCCCAGCATTTT
CASSQGQMDQPQHF
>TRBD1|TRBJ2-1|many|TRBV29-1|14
TGCAGCGCACTACGGGACAGGGCCTTCAATGAGCAGTTCTTC
CSALRDRAFNEQFF
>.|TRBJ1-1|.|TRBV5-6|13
TGTGCCAGCAGCTTGGGGGTGGACACTGAAGCTTTCTTT
CASSLGVDTEAFF
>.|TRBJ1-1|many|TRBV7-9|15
TGTGCCAGCAGCTCTCAGGACCCCCGTGGGACTGAAGCTTTCTTT
CASSSQDPRGTEAFF
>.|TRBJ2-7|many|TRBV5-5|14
TGTGCCAGCAGCTTCCGCCCGGGCTCCTACGAGCAGTACTTC
CASSFRPGSYEQYF
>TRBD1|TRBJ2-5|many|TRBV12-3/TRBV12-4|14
TGTGCCAGCAGTAGGCAGGGGGCGGGGGAGACCCAGTACTTC
CASSRQGAGETQYF
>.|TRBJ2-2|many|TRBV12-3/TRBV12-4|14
TGTGCGGGGGGAAGGGAGTTTAACACCGGGGAGCTGTTTTTT
CAGGREFNTGELFF
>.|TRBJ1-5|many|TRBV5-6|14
TGTGCCAGCAGCTTTGGGGGAAGCAATCAGCCCCAGAATTTT
CASSFGGSNQPQNF